The clone carrying this T cell receptor (beta chain) was observed at least ten times. What it binds is not known. This entry belongs to a study of T cells after yellow fever vaccination. Study-wide points: Within FACS-sorted repertoires, abundant clonotypes contaminating from the bulk population could be present.

Germline-derived CDR1 and CDR2 are SEHNR and FQNEAQ (reference sequence). The CDR3 is 12 amino acids. J lost 13 bases, V lost 5 bases, and 6 bases had no gene match. In making TCR cDNA, 5'RACE template switching added a universal primer site and UMIs to it. TCRdb fed the 5' RACE reads into MiXCR, producing one record per CDR3 protein. This sample yields about 360,000 distinct CDR3 sequences, of which 6.2% are seen a single time; approximately 16% belongs to the top ten. The TCR comes from a man under 40 who received the YFV17D yellow fever vaccine. The sequencing used PBMCs, collected 5 days after the yellow fever booster vaccination. V gene TRBV7-9 combines with J gene TRBJ1-4, with TRBD1 identical over 8 bases. DNA for the CDR3: TGTGCCAGCAGCCCCGGACAGGGAGGACTGTTTTTT. This translates into CASSPGQGGLFF.